Listed below are T cell receptor beta chains from one sample, sequenced in a study of cytotoxic CD8 clonotypes in ibrutinib-treated CLL. The method was immunoSEQ multiplex PCR; TCRdb's version includes in-frame clones alone and lacks a portion of them. The table has around 91,000 clones, roughly 86% seen once; the top ten hold roughly 5.4%. The sequenced sample was PBMCs, obtained before ibrutinib treatment. The receptor source for this set is a human donor with chronic lymphocytic leukemia. Each CDR3 is given with its conserved first and last residue. Fields, in order: V gene, clone size, J gene, D gene, CDR3 protein, CDR3 DNA. A D gene is named only where the DNA matches it firmly. Size is stated for part of the rows, as once, few or many counts, or as a class when the clone is expanded.

v_call: TRBV7-2
clone_size: -
j_call: TRBJ2-1
d_call: -
cdr3_aa: CASSFWTGRNEQFF
cdr3_nt: TGTGCCAGCAGCTTCTGGACGGGACGCAATGAGCAGTTCTTC

v_call: TRBV5-1
clone_size: once
j_call: TRBJ2-5
d_call: TRBD2
cdr3_aa: CASSPTLIAGGPGTQYF
cdr3_nt: TGCGCCAGCAGCCCAACTCTTATAGCGGGAGGGCCAGGGACCCAGTACTTC

v_call: TRBV30
clone_size: -
j_call: TRBJ2-1
d_call: -
cdr3_aa: CAWSLGPPTYNEQFF
cdr3_nt: TGTGCCTGGAGCCTTGGGCCCCCCACCTACAATGAGCAGTTCTTC

v_call: TRBV7-9
clone_size: once
j_call: TRBJ2-7
d_call: TRBD1
cdr3_aa: CASSSSTGTGGYEQYF
cdr3_nt: TGTGCCAGCAGCTCGTCGACCGGGACAGGGGGCTACGAGCAGTACTTC

v_call: TRBV28
clone_size: -
j_call: TRBJ1-5
d_call: TRBD1
cdr3_aa: CASISYRGYFGNQPQHF
cdr3_nt: TGTGCCAGCATATCCTACAGGGGGTATTTCGGCAATCAGCCCCAGCATTTT

v_call: TRBV7-9
clone_size: -
j_call: TRBJ1-1
d_call: -
cdr3_aa: CASTPGLNTEAFF
cdr3_nt: TGTGCCAGCACCCCAGGCTTGAACACTGAAGCTTTCTTT

v_call: TRBV6-7
clone_size: -
j_call: TRBJ2-6
d_call: TRBD1
cdr3_aa: CASSPTGTGPSGANVLTF
cdr3_nt: TGTGCCAGCAGCCCTACCGGGACAGGACCCTCTGGGGCCAACGTCCTGACTTTC

v_call: TRBV19
clone_size: -
j_call: TRBJ2-2
d_call: TRBD2
cdr3_aa: CASRVLGLAGANTGELFF
cdr3_nt: TGTGCCAGTAGGGTACTGGGACTAGCGGGAGCGAACACCGGGGAGCTGTTTTTT

v_call: TRBV6-5
clone_size: few
j_call: TRBJ1-1
d_call: TRBD1
cdr3_aa: CASSYDRGTEAFF
cdr3_nt: TGTGCCAGCAGTTACGACAGGGGGACTGAAGCTTTCTTT

v_call: TRBV5-1
clone_size: -
j_call: TRBJ2-7
d_call: -
cdr3_aa: CASSPRSQGYEQYF
cdr3_nt: TGCGCCAGCAGCCCCCGATCCCAGGGCTACGAGCAGTACTTC

v_call: TRBV13
clone_size: -
j_call: TRBJ2-1
d_call: TRBD2
cdr3_aa: CASSPRGLAGVGEQFF
cdr3_nt: TGTGCCAGCAGCCCAAGAGGCCTAGCGGGAGTTGGTGAGCAGTTCTTC

v_call: TRBV21-1
clone_size: -
j_call: TRBJ2-5
d_call: -
cdr3_aa: CASSKSIETQYF
cdr3_nt: TGTGCCAGCAGCAAAAGTATCGAGACCCAGTACTTC

v_call: TRBV4-3
clone_size: -
j_call: TRBJ2-7
d_call: TRBD2
cdr3_aa: CASSLSGTKGSEQYF
cdr3_nt: TGCGCCAGCAGCCTGTCCGGGACTAAGGGCTCAGAGCAGTACTTC

v_call: TRBV7-2
clone_size: -
j_call: TRBJ2-1
d_call: -
cdr3_aa: CASSLFVDSSYNEQFF
cdr3_nt: TGTGCCAGCAGCTTATTCGTGGACAGTTCCTACAATGAGCAGTTCTTC

v_call: TRBV10-2
clone_size: -
j_call: TRBJ1-4
d_call: TRBD1
cdr3_aa: CASSDNLQGEKLFF
cdr3_nt: TGCGCCAGCAGTGATAACCTACAGGGGGAAAAACTGTTTTTT

v_call: TRBV5-6
clone_size: medium-sized
j_call: TRBJ2-1
d_call: TRBD2
cdr3_aa: CASSFQRTSQGDEQFF
cdr3_nt: TGTGCCAGCAGCTTTCAACGGACTAGCCAAGGGGATGAGCAGTTCTTC

v_call: TRBV25-1
clone_size: -
j_call: TRBJ2-1
d_call: TRBD2
cdr3_aa: CASRGLAGGNNEQFF
cdr3_nt: TGTGCCAGCAGGGGGCTAGCGGGAGGTAACAATGAGCAGTTCTTC

v_call: TRBV29-1
clone_size: -
j_call: TRBJ2-1
d_call: -
cdr3_aa: CSVEDLQGRYNEQFF
cdr3_nt: TGCAGCGTTGAAGATCTACAGGGCCGCTACAATGAGCAGTTCTTC

v_call: TRBV7-2
clone_size: -
j_call: TRBJ2-7
d_call: -
cdr3_aa: CASSLVWQDEQYF
cdr3_nt: TGTGCCAGCAGCTTAGTATGGCAGGACGAGCAGTACTTC

v_call: TRBV4-2
clone_size: -
j_call: TRBJ1-2
d_call: TRBD1
cdr3_aa: CASSHAIRQGSGYGYTF
cdr3_nt: TGTGCCAGCAGCCACGCTATTAGACAGGGGAGCGGCTATGGCTACACCTTC

v_call: TRBV27
clone_size: -
j_call: TRBJ2-7
d_call: -
cdr3_aa: CASSHLSEQYF
cdr3_nt: TGTGCCAGCAGTCACTTATCCGAGCAGTACTTC

v_call: TRBV6-6
clone_size: -
j_call: TRBJ2-7
d_call: -
cdr3_aa: CASSPRDPTNGAEQYF
cdr3_nt: TGTGCCAGCAGCCCAAGGGACCCAACTAACGGGGCCGAGCAGTACTTC

v_call: TRBV6-1
clone_size: -
j_call: TRBJ1-2
d_call: -
cdr3_aa: CASSEEGFGGYTF
cdr3_nt: TGTGCCAGCAGTGAAGAAGGGTTCGGTGGCTACACCTTC

v_call: TRBV6-5
clone_size: -
j_call: TRBJ2-1
d_call: -
cdr3_aa: CASSYSRTLNNEQFF
cdr3_nt: TGTGCCAGCAGTTACTCGAGGACACTAAACAATGAGCAGTTCTTC

v_call: TRBV6-4
clone_size: -
j_call: TRBJ2-4
d_call: -
cdr3_aa: CASSDRRNIQYF
cdr3_nt: TGTGCCAGCAGTGACCGACGAAACATTCAGTACTTC

v_call: TRBV10-3
clone_size: few
j_call: TRBJ2-7
d_call: -
cdr3_aa: CAISKTGGRDEQYF
cdr3_nt: TGTGCCATCAGTAAGACGGGGGGCAGGGACGAGCAGTACTTC

v_call: TRBV27
clone_size: -
j_call: TRBJ2-7
d_call: -
cdr3_aa: CASSFTGAGRIYEQYF
cdr3_nt: TGTGCCAGCAGTTTTACGGGGGCAGGTCGGATCTACGAGCAGTACTTC

v_call: TRBV18
clone_size: -
j_call: TRBJ1-1
d_call: -
cdr3_aa: CASSPSLGGPAEAFF
cdr3_nt: TGTGCCAGCTCCCCCAGCCTTGGTGGGCCCGCTGAAGCTTTCTTT

v_call: TRBV28
clone_size: -
j_call: TRBJ1-2
d_call: -
cdr3_aa: CASSLLSVVQNYGYTF
cdr3_nt: TGTGCCAGCAGTTTATTGTCCGTGGTGCAGAACTATGGCTACACCTTC

v_call: TRBV5-4
clone_size: once
j_call: TRBJ2-7
d_call: TRBD2
cdr3_aa: CASSLRTSSYEQYF
cdr3_nt: TGTGCCAGCAGCTTGAGGACTAGCTCCTACGAGCAGTACTTC

v_call: TRBV28
clone_size: few
j_call: TRBJ2-4
d_call: -
cdr3_aa: CASSGGGGIQYF
cdr3_nt: TGTGCCAGCAGCGGAGGGGGCGGCATTCAGTACTTC

v_call: TRBV6-6
clone_size: -
j_call: TRBJ1-2
d_call: -
cdr3_aa: CASREGTKNYGYTF
cdr3_nt: TGTGCCAGCAGGGAGGGCACGAAGAATTATGGCTACACCTTC

v_call: TRBV5-1
clone_size: -
j_call: TRBJ2-1
d_call: TRBD1
cdr3_aa: CASSLGTGARNNEQFF
cdr3_nt: TGCGCCAGCAGCTTGGGGACAGGGGCAAGGAACAATGAGCAGTTCTTC

v_call: TRBV29-1
clone_size: -
j_call: TRBJ2-7
d_call: TRBD2
cdr3_aa: CSVERPNTRGGSYEQYF
cdr3_nt: TGCAGCGTTGAGCGTCCCAATACACGGGGGGGCTCCTACGAGCAGTACTTC

v_call: TRBV7-9
clone_size: -
j_call: TRBJ2-6
d_call: -
cdr3_aa: CASSSAISGANVLTF
cdr3_nt: TGTGCCAGCAGCTCCGCGATCTCTGGGGCCAACGTCCTGACTTTC

v_call: TRBV11-2
clone_size: once
j_call: TRBJ2-5
d_call: TRBD1
cdr3_aa: CASSLNRGRETQYF
cdr3_nt: TGTGCCAGCAGCTTAAATAGGGGGCGGGAGACCCAGTACTTC

v_call: TRBV29-1
clone_size: -
j_call: TRBJ2-1
d_call: TRBD2
cdr3_aa: CSVVLGLTSGGYNEQFF
cdr3_nt: TGCAGCGTTGTCTTAGGACTGACTAGCGGGGGATACAATGAGCAGTTCTTC

v_call: TRBV11-3
clone_size: -
j_call: TRBJ1-1
d_call: -
cdr3_aa: CASSRSPRVTEAFF
cdr3_nt: TGTGCCAGCAGCCGGAGCCCCAGGGTGACTGAAGCTTTCTTT

v_call: TRBV27
clone_size: -
j_call: TRBJ2-7
d_call: TRBD2
cdr3_aa: CASSPATSGRGYEQYF
cdr3_nt: TGTGCCAGCAGTCCCGCTACTAGCGGGAGAGGCTACGAGCAGTACTTC

v_call: TRBV6-6
clone_size: -
j_call: TRBJ1-2
d_call: TRBD1
cdr3_aa: CASSRDRGNYGYTF
cdr3_nt: TGTGCCAGCAGCCGGGACAGGGGTAACTATGGCTACACCTTC

v_call: TRBV18
clone_size: -
j_call: TRBJ2-6
d_call: TRBD1
cdr3_aa: CASSPLDRASWSSLGANVLTF
cdr3_nt: TGTGCCAGCTCACCTCTGGACAGGGCCAGCTGGAGTTCTCTGGGGGCCAACGTCCTGACTTTC

v_call: TRBV5-1
clone_size: -
j_call: TRBJ1-2
d_call: TRBD1
cdr3_aa: CASSLMTGSNYGYTF
cdr3_nt: TGCGCCAGCAGCTTGATGACAGGGTCTAACTATGGCTACACCTTC

v_call: TRBV6-6
clone_size: once
j_call: TRBJ2-1
d_call: -
cdr3_aa: CASRPDRSYNEQFF
cdr3_nt: TGTGCCAGCAGGCCCGACAGGAGCTACAATGAGCAGTTCTTC

v_call: TRBV7-9
clone_size: -
j_call: TRBJ1-2
d_call: TRBD1
cdr3_aa: CASSLAGTGDYGYTF
cdr3_nt: TGTGCCAGCAGCTTAGCGGGGACAGGGGACTATGGCTACACCTTC

v_call: TRBV28
clone_size: -
j_call: TRBJ2-5
d_call: -
cdr3_aa: CASSLRQNPYQETQYF
cdr3_nt: TGTGCCAGCAGTTTAAGGCAGAATCCGTACCAAGAGACCCAGTACTTC

v_call: TRBV6-1
clone_size: -
j_call: TRBJ2-7
d_call: TRBD2
cdr3_aa: CASSPTSGGYEQYF
cdr3_nt: TGTGCCAGCAGTCCGACTAGCGGGGGTTACGAGCAGTACTTC

v_call: TRBV30
clone_size: -
j_call: TRBJ2-5
d_call: TRBD2
cdr3_aa: CAWSVGSGRTETQYF
cdr3_nt: TGTGCCTGGAGTGTAGGTAGCGGGAGAACGGAGACCCAGTACTTC

v_call: TRBV9
clone_size: -
j_call: TRBJ2-5
d_call: -
cdr3_aa: CASSATQTQGTQYF
cdr3_nt: TGTGCCAGCAGTGCTACCCAGACCCAGGGGACCCAGTACTTC

v_call: TRBV19
clone_size: -
j_call: TRBJ2-1
d_call: TRBD1
cdr3_aa: CASSIAGQGAFEQFF
cdr3_nt: TGTGCCAGTAGTATAGCTGGTCAGGGGGCTTTTGAGCAGTTCTTC

v_call: TRBV21-1
clone_size: -
j_call: TRBJ1-5
d_call: -
cdr3_aa: CASSKARGQFNQPQHF
cdr3_nt: TGTGCCAGCAGCAAAGCGCGGGGACAGTTCAATCAGCCCCAGCATTTT

v_call: TRBV10-3
clone_size: -
j_call: TRBJ2-7
d_call: TRBD1
cdr3_aa: CAITQGQTYYEQYF
cdr3_nt: TGTGCCATCACCCAGGGACAGACCTACTACGAGCAGTACTTC

v_call: TRBV29-1
clone_size: -
j_call: TRBJ2-7
d_call: TRBD1
cdr3_aa: CSGTAGTGAYEQYF
cdr3_nt: TGCAGCGGGACCGCCGGGACAGGAGCCTACGAGCAGTACTTC

v_call: TRBV11-3
clone_size: -
j_call: TRBJ2-3
d_call: TRBD2
cdr3_aa: CASSLGTSGRTRTDTQYF
cdr3_nt: TGTGCCAGCAGCCTTGGGACTAGCGGTCGAACGCGCACAGATACGCAGTATTTT

v_call: TRBV5-1
clone_size: -
j_call: TRBJ1-5
d_call: -
cdr3_aa: CASSLDSNQPQHF
cdr3_nt: TGCGCCAGCAGCTTGGACAGCAATCAGCCCCAGCATTTT

v_call: TRBV9
clone_size: -
j_call: TRBJ2-1
d_call: -
cdr3_aa: CASSVDELPYNEQFF
cdr3_nt: TGTGCCAGCAGCGTAGACGAACTCCCCTACAATGAGCAGTTCTTC

v_call: TRBV2
clone_size: -
j_call: TRBJ2-3
d_call: -
cdr3_aa: CASSEFSSSTDTQYF
cdr3_nt: TGTGCCAGCAGTGAATTCAGCTCTAGCACAGATACGCAGTATTTT

v_call: TRBV7-9
clone_size: -
j_call: TRBJ2-7
d_call: TRBD1
cdr3_aa: CASSPQRDRGVMEQYF
cdr3_nt: TGTGCCAGCAGCCCGCAGCGCGACAGGGGGGTTATGGAGCAGTACTTC

v_call: TRBV9
clone_size: -
j_call: TRBJ2-7
d_call: TRBD2
cdr3_aa: CASSVSPLPGGPYEQYF
cdr3_nt: TGTGCCAGCAGCGTAAGTCCCTTACCGGGAGGGCCTTACGAGCAGTACTTC

v_call: TRBV6-1
clone_size: -
j_call: TRBJ2-2
d_call: -
cdr3_aa: CASSDQQSGTGELFF
cdr3_nt: TGTGCCAGCAGTGACCAACAATCAGGGACCGGGGAGCTGTTTTTT